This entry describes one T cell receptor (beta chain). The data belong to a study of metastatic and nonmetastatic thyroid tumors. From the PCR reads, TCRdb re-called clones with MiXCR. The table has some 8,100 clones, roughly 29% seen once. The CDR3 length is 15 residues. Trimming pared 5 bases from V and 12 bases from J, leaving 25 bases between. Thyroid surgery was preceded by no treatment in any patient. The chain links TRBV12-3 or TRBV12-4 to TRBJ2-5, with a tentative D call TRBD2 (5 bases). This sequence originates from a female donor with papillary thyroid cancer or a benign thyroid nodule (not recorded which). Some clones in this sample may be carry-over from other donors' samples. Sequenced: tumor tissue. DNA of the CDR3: TGTGCCAGCAGTCCGAGATCAGAACCAAGAGAGAGGGAGTACTTC. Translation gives CASSPRSEPREREYF.